Listed below are T cell receptor beta chains from one sample, sequenced in a study of T cells in Graves' hyperthyroidism and ophthalmopathy. TCRdb re-derived calls from the multiplex PCR reads in MiXCR, one entry per CDR3 protein. Of under 450,000 distinct CDR3 sequences detected, approximately 14% appear once; the ten largest clones hold roughly 14%. The sequenced material came from blood. These receptors were collected from a woman aged 18-35 years with Graves' hyperthyroidism. CDR3s include the opening cysteine and the closing phenylalanine or tryptophan. D genes are given only for firm matches. Expanded clones are given a class, and other clones once, few, many or no size at all.

length: 14
D: TRBD1
V: TRBV27
J: TRBJ2-1
size: NA
CDR3: CASSFQGVDNEQFF
DNA: TGTGCCAGCAGTTTTCAGGGGGTTGACAATGAGCAGTTCTTC

length: 14
D: NA
V: TRBV7-8
J: TRBJ1-5
size: NA
CDR3: CASSLVQDNQPQHF
DNA: TGTGCCAGCAGCTTAGTACAGGACAATCAGCCCCAGCATTTT

length: 16
D: TRBD1
V: TRBV5-4
J: TRBJ2-6
size: few
CDR3: CALGGQGNSGANVLTF
DNA: TGTGCCCTAGGTGGACAGGGAAATTCTGGGGCCAACGTCCTGACTTTC

length: 20
D: TRBD2
V: TRBV24-1
J: TRBJ2-1
size: many
CDR3: CATSDKPGLAGGLVYNEQFF
DNA: TGTGCCACCAGTGACAAACCGGGACTAGCGGGAGGCCTGGTCTACAATGAGCAGTTCTTC

length: 12
D: TRBD1
V: TRBV6-2/TRBV6-3
J: TRBJ1-5
size: many
CDR3: CATRGFDQPQHF
DNA: TGTGCCACCAGGGGGTTTGATCAGCCCCAGCATTTT

length: 13
D: NA
V: TRBV29-1
J: TRBJ2-7
size: NA
CDR3: CSVKRQETYEQYF
DNA: TGCAGCGTTAAAAGACAGGAAACCTACGAGCAGTACTTC

length: 13
D: NA
V: TRBV5-1
J: TRBJ1-1
size: many
CDR3: CASSGQMNTEAFF
DNA: TGCGCCAGCAGCGGACAGATGAACACTGAAGCTTTCTTT

length: 13
D: NA
V: TRBV20-1
J: TRBJ1-5
size: many
CDR3: CSARGQGNQPQHF
DNA: TGCAGTGCTAGAGGACAGGGCAATCAGCCCCAGCATTTT

length: 15
D: NA
V: TRBV19
J: TRBJ2-5
size: NA
CDR3: CASNGGRGDQETQYF
DNA: TGTGCCAGCAATGGAGGGCGGGGAGACCAAGAGACCCAGTACTTC

length: 19
D: TRBD2
V: TRBV12-3/TRBV12-4
J: TRBJ2-7
size: few
CDR3: CASSPGLAGEPGSSYEQYF
DNA: TGTGCCAGCAGTCCCGGACTAGCGGGAGAGCCGGGAAGCTCCTACGAGCAGTACTTC

length: 16
D: NA
V: TRBV19
J: TRBJ1-5
size: few
CDR3: CASTYEVRIGNQPQHF
DNA: TGTGCCAGTACCTATGAGGTGAGGATAGGCAATCAGCCCCAGCATTTT

length: 16
D: NA
V: TRBV28
J: TRBJ1-6
size: few
CDR3: CASSLGLRKGSSPLHF
DNA: TGTGCCAGCAGTTTGGGTCTGAGGAAGGGTAGTTCACCCCTCCACTTT

length: 13
D: NA
V: TRBV13
J: TRBJ2-2
size: many
CDR3: CASDQRGTGELFF
DNA: TGTGCCAGCGATCAAAGGGGTACCGGGGAGCTGTTTTTT

length: 17
D: TRBD2
V: TRBV6-5
J: TRBJ2-5
size: few
CDR3: CASSYYRLAGEGETQYF
DNA: TGTGCCAGCAGTTACTATAGGCTAGCGGGAGAAGGAGAGACCCAGTACTTC

length: 12
D: NA
V: TRBV3-1
J: TRBJ1-1
size: NA
CDR3: CASSRGEGQASF
DNA: TGTGCCAGCAGCCGAGGGGAGGGACAAGCTTCCTTT

length: 18
D: TRBD2
V: TRBV20-1
J: TRBJ2-7
size: NA
CDR3: CSASFGLAGFKSSYEQYF
DNA: TGCAGTGCTAGCTTCGGACTAGCGGGATTCAAGAGCTCCTACGAGCAGTACTTC

length: 14
D: TRBD2
V: TRBV18
J: TRBJ2-7
size: NA
CDR3: CASSPNGGAYEQYF
DNA: TGTGCCAGCTCACCAAACGGGGGGGCCTACGAGCAGTACTTC

length: 15
D: TRBD1
V: TRBV5-8
J: TRBJ2-7
size: few
CDR3: CASSLKDRGIYEQYF
DNA: TGTGCCAGCAGCTTGAAGGACAGGGGAATCTACGAGCAGTACTTC

length: 19
D: TRBD1
V: TRBV25-1
J: TRBJ1-4
size: once
CDR3: CASSPTQGGSGTGIEKLFF
DNA: TGTGCCAGCAGTCCTACCCAGGGGGGTTCCGGGACAGGGATTGAAAAACTGTTTTTT

length: 15
D: TRBD1
V: TRBV28
J: TRBJ1-1
size: many
CDR3: CASSHTGGANTEAFF
DNA: TGTGCCAGCAGTCACACAGGGGGTGCGAACACTGAAGCTTTCTTT

length: 15
D: NA
V: TRBV6-2/TRBV6-3
J: TRBJ2-7
size: many
CDR3: CASSYSSGSYYEQYF
DNA: TGTGCCAGCAGTTACTCCAGCGGGTCCTACTACGAGCAGTACTTC

length: 13
D: NA
V: TRBV6-1
J: TRBJ1-2
size: NA
CDR3: CASSEVGAYGYTF
DNA: TGTGCCAGCAGTGAAGTAGGGGCATATGGCTACACCTTC

length: 12
D: TRBD1
V: TRBV24-1
J: TRBJ2-1
size: NA
CDR3: CATSDPDRGQFF
DNA: TGTGCCACCAGTGACCCTGACAGGGGGCAGTTCTTC

length: 13
D: TRBD2
V: TRBV5-1
J: TRBJ2-7
size: NA
CDR3: CASSSTSGGEQYF
DNA: TGCGCCAGCAGCTCGACTAGCGGAGGCGAGCAGTACTTC

length: 16
D: NA
V: TRBV12-3/TRBV12-4
J: TRBJ1-5
size: few
CDR3: CASSFRSGVGAQPQHF
DNA: TGTGCCAGCAGTTTTAGGTCCGGGGTTGGTGCGCAGCCCCAGCATTTT

length: 14
D: NA
V: TRBV5-6
J: TRBJ2-2
size: many
CDR3: CASSSVGNTGELFF
DNA: TGTGCCAGCAGCTCCGTGGGGAACACCGGGGAGCTGTTTTTT

length: 15
D: NA
V: TRBV4-1
J: TRBJ1-2
size: NA
CDR3: CASSQVGGGGPGYTF
DNA: TGCGCCAGCAGCCAAGTGGGGGGAGGAGGGCCTGGCTACACCTTC

length: 15
D: NA
V: TRBV7-9
J: TRBJ1-4
size: NA
CDR3: CASSSSHRGSEKLFF
DNA: TGTGCCAGCAGCTCCAGTCATAGGGGCAGTGAAAAACTGTTTTTT

length: 16
D: NA
V: TRBV20-1
J: TRBJ1-6
size: NA
CDR3: CSARSSPEVNSSPLHF
DNA: TGCAGTGCTAGATCGTCCCCGGAGGTTAATAGTTCACCCCTCCACTTT

length: 11
D: NA
V: TRBV20-1
J: TRBJ1-2
size: NA
CDR3: CSASRNYGYTF
DNA: TGCAGTGCTAGTAGAAACTATGGCTACACCTTC

length: 16
D: NA
V: TRBV14
J: TRBJ1-2
size: NA
CDR3: CASSRLGPERVYGYTF
DNA: TGTGCCAGCAGCCGCCTCGGCCCCGAACGGGTCTATGGCTACACCTTC

length: 12
D: NA
V: TRBV2
J: TRBJ2-1
size: many
CDR3: CASSTEVGEQFF
DNA: TGTGCCAGCAGTACAGAGGTGGGTGAGCAGTTCTTC

length: 16
D: TRBD2
V: TRBV28
J: TRBJ2-1
size: many
CDR3: CASSPLPGGSYNEQFF
DNA: TGTGCCAGCAGCCCTCTCCCGGGAGGATCCTACAATGAGCAGTTCTTC

length: 16
D: TRBD2
V: TRBV28
J: TRBJ2-3
size: many
CDR3: CASSSPGLASSDTQYF
DNA: TGTGCCAGCAGTTCCCCGGGACTAGCGAGCTCGGATACGCAGTATTTT

length: 12
D: NA
V: TRBV20-1
J: TRBJ2-7
size: few
CDR3: CSADRQDYEQYF
DNA: TGCAGTGCTGATAGACAGGACTACGAGCAGTACTTC

length: 20
D: TRBD1
V: TRBV6-6
J: TRBJ2-3
size: many
CDR3: CASSYSKEGTGGSSTDTQYF
DNA: TGTGCCAGCAGTTACTCCAAAGAAGGAACAGGGGGCTCTAGCACAGATACGCAGTATTTT

length: 13
D: TRBD1
V: TRBV29-1
J: TRBJ1-4
size: many
CDR3: CSVGQGGNEKLFF
DNA: TGCAGCGTGGGACAGGGGGGGAATGAAAAACTGTTTTTT

length: 13
D: TRBD2
V: TRBV20-1
J: TRBJ2-1
size: few
CDR3: CSAPGTSANEQFF
DNA: TGCAGTGCTCCCGGGACTAGCGCAAATGAGCAGTTCTTC

length: 14
D: TRBD2
V: TRBV6-1
J: TRBJ2-3
size: NA
CDR3: CASRGGYPSGGQYF
DNA: TGTGCCAGCAGGGGGGGGTACCCCAGCGGTGGGCAGTATTTT

length: 16
D: TRBD1
V: TRBV29-1
J: TRBJ2-1
size: few
CDR3: CSVEDPNRGSYNEQFF
DNA: TGCAGCGTTGAAGATCCGAACAGGGGTTCCTACAATGAGCAGTTCTTC

length: 15
D: TRBD2
V: TRBV7-8
J: TRBJ2-5
size: few
CDR3: CASSLLAGGRETQYF
DNA: TGTGCCAGCAGCTTGCTAGCGGGAGGGAGAGAGACCCAGTACTTC

length: 17
D: TRBD1
V: TRBV6-2/TRBV6-3
J: TRBJ1-1
size: many
CDR3: CASSYTWTGAMNTEAFF
DNA: TGTGCCAGCAGTTACACCTGGACAGGGGCGATGAACACTGAAGCTTTCTTT

length: 15
D: NA
V: TRBV2
J: TRBJ1-4
size: many
CDR3: CASRTYGATNEKLFF
DNA: TGTGCCAGCAGGACCTACGGTGCAACTAATGAAAAACTGTTTTTT

length: 13
D: NA
V: TRBV20-1
J: TRBJ2-7
size: many
CDR3: CSASLAGAHEQYF
DNA: TGCAGTGCTAGTTTGGCAGGGGCCCACGAGCAGTACTTC

length: 15
D: NA
V: TRBV25-1
J: TRBJ1-1
size: NA
CDR3: CASSEEAGWNTEAFF
DNA: TGTGCCAGCAGTGAAGAGGCAGGTTGGAACACTGAAGCTTTCTTT

length: 16
D: TRBD2
V: TRBV3-1
J: TRBJ2-1
size: few
CDR3: CASSPRLAGGLDEQFF
DNA: TGTGCCAGCAGCCCCAGACTAGCGGGAGGGCTGGATGAGCAGTTCTTC

length: 15
D: TRBD1
V: TRBV6-4
J: TRBJ2-1
size: few
CDR3: CASRRGQGVGNEQFF
DNA: TGTGCCAGCAGGAGAGGACAGGGGGTAGGGAATGAGCAGTTCTTC

length: 17
D: NA
V: TRBV6-5
J: TRBJ2-5
size: many
CDR3: CASTYSTAYGDQETQYF
DNA: TGTGCCAGCACTTACTCGACTGCCTATGGAGATCAAGAGACCCAGTACTTC